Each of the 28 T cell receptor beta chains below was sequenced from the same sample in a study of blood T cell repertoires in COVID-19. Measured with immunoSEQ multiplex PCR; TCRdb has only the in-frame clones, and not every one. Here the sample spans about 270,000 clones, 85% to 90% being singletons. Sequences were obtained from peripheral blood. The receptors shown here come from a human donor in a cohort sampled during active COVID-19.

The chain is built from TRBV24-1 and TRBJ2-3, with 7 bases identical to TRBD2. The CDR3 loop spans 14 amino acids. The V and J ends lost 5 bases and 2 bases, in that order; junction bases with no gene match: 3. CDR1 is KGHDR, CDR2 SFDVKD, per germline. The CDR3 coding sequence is TGTGCCACCAGTGGCGGGGGTCCCACAGATACGCAGTATTTT. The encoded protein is CATSGGGPTDTQYF.

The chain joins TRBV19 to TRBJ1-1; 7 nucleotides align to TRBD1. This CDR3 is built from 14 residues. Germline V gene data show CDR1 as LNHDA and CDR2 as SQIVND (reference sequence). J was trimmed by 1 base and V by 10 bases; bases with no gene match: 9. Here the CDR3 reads CATLGTEKNTEAFF. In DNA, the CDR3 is TGTGCCACCCTCGGGACAGAGAAGAACACTGAAGCTTTCTTT. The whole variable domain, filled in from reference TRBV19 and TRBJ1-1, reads DGGITQSPKYLFRKEGQNVTLSCEQNLNHDAMYWYRQDPGQGLRLIYYSQIVNDFQKGDIAEGYSVSREKKESFPLTVTSAQKNPTAFYLCATLGTEKNTEAFFGQGTRLTVV.

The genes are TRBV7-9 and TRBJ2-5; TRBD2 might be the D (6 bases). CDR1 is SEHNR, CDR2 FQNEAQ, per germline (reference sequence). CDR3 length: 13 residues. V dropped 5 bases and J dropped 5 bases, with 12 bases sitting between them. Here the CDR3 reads CASSQTSFETQYF. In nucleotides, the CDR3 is TGTGCCAGCAGCCAGACTAGTTTTGAGACCCAGTACTTC.

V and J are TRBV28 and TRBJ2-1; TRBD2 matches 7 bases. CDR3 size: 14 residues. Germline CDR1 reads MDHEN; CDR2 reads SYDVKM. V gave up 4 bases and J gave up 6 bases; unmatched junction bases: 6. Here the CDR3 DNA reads TGTGCCAGCAGTTCCGGCCCGGGAGGCAATGAGCAGTTCTTC. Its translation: CASSSGPGGNEQFF.

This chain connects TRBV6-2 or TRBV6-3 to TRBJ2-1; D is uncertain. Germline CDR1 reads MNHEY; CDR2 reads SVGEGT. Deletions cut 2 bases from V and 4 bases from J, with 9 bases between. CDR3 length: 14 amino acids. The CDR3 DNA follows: TGTGCCAGCAGTTACAATGGGCTTTACAATGAGCAGTTCTTC. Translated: CASSYNGLYNEQFF.

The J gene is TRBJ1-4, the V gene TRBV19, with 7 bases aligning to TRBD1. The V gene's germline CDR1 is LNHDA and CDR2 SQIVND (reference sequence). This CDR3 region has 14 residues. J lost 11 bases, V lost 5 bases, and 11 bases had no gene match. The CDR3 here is CASSLTGDLKKLFF. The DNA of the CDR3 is TGTGCCAGTAGTTTAACAGGGGATTTGAAGAAACTGTTTTTT.

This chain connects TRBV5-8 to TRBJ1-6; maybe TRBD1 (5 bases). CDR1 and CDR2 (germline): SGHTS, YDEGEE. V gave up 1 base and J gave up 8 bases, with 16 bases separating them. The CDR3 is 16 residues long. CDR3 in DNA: TGTGCCAGCAGCTTGCGGAGGGGCGCAACGGATTCACCCCTCCACTTT. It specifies CASSLRRGATDSPLHF.

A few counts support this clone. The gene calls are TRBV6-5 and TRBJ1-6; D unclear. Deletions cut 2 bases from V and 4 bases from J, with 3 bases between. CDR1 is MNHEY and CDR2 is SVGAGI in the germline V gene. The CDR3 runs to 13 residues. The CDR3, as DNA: TGTGCCAGCAGTTACACTTATAATTCACCCCTCCACTTT. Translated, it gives CASSYTYNSPLHF.

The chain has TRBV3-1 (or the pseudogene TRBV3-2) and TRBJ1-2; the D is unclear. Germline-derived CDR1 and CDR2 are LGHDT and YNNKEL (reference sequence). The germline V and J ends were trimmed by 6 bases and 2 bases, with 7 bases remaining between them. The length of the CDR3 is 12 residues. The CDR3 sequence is CASSIKNYGYTF. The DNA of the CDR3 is TGTGCCAGCAGTATTAAAAACTATGGCTACACCTTC.

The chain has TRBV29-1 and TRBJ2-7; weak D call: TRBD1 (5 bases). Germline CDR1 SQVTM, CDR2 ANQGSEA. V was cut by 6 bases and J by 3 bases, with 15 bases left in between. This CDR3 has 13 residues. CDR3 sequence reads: CSVRIPGFYEQYF. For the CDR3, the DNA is TGCAGCGTCCGGATCCCAGGGTTCTACGAGCAGTACTTC.

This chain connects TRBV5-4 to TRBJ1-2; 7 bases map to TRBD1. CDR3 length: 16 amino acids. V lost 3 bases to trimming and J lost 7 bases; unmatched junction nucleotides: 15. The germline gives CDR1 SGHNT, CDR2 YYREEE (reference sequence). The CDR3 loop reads CASSSPRQGGTSGYTF. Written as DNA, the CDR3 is TGTGCCAGCAGCTCGCCCAGACAGGGAGGTACGAGTGGCTACACCTTC.

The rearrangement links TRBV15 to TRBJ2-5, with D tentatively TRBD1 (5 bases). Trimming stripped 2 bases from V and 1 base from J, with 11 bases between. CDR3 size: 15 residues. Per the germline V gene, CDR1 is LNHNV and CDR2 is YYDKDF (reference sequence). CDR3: CATSRTQTAQETQYF. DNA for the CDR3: TGTGCCACCAGCAGAACCCAGACAGCCCAAGAGACCCAGTACTTC.

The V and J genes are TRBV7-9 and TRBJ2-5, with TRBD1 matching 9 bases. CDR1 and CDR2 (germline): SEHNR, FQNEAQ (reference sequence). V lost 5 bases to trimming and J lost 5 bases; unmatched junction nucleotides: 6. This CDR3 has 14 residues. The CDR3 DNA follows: TGTGCCAGCAGCCTGGACAGGGGAGACGAGACCCAGTACTTC. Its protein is CASSLDRGDETQYF.

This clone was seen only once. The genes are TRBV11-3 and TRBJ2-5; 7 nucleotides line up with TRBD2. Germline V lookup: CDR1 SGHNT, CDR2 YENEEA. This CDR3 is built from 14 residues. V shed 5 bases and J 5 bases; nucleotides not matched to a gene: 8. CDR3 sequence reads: CASSPGLSTETQYF. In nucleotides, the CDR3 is TGTGCCAGCAGCCCGGGACTAAGTACGGAGACCCAGTACTTC.

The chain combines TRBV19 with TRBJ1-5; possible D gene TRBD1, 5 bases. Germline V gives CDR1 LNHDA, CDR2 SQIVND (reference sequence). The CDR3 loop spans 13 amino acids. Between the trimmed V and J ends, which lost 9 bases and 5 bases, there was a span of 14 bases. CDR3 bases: TGTGCCAGCCAGGGTTTTGGTGATCAGCCCCAGCATTTT. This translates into CASQGFGDQPQHF. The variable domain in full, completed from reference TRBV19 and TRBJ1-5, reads DGGITQSPKYLFRKEGQNVTLSCEQNLNHDAMYWYRQDPGQGLRLIYYSQIVNDFQKGDIAEGYSVSREKKESFPLTVTSAQKNPTAFYLCASQGFGDQPQHFGDGTRLSIL.

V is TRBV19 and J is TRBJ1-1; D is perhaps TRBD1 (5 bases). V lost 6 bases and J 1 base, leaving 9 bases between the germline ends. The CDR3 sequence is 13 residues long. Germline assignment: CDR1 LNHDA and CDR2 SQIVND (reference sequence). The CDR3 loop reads CASRWGSNTEAFF. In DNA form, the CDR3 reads TGTGCCAGTAGATGGGGCTCGAACACTGAAGCTTTCTTT.

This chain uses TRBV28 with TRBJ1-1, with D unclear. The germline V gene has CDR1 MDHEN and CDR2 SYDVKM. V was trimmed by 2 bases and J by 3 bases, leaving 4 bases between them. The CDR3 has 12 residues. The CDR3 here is CASSLRYTEAFF. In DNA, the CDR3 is TGTGCCAGCAGTTTACGGTACACTGAAGCTTTCTTT.

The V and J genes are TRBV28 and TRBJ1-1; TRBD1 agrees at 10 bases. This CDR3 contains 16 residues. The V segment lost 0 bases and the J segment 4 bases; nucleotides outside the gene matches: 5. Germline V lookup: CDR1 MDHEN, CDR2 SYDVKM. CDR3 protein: CASSLWTGGLTTEAFF. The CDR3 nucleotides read TGTGCCAGCAGTTTATGGACAGGGGGCCTGACCACTGAAGCTTTCTTT. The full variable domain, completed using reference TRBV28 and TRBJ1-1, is DVKVTQSSRYLVKRTGEKVFLECVQDMDHENMFWYRQDPGLGLRLIYFSYDVKMKEKGDIPEGYSVSREKKERFSLILESASTNQTSMYLCASSLWTGGLTTEAFFGQGTRLTVV.

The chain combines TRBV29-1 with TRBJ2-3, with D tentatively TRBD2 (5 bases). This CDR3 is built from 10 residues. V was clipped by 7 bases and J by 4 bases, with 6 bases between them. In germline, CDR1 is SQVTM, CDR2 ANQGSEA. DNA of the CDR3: TGCAGCGCCGGGGCAGATACGCAGTATTTT. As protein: CSAGADTQYF.

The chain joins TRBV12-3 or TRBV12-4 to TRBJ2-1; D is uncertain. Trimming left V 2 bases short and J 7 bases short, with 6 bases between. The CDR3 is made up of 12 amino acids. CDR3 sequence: CASSLWANEQFF. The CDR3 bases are TGTGCCAGCAGTTTATGGGCGAATGAGCAGTTCTTC.

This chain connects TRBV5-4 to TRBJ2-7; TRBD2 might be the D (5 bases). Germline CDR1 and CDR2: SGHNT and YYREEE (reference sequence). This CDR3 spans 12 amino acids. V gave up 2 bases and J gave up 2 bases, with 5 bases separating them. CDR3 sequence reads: CASSFGTYEQYF. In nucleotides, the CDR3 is TGTGCCAGCAGCTTCGGGACCTACGAGCAGTACTTC.

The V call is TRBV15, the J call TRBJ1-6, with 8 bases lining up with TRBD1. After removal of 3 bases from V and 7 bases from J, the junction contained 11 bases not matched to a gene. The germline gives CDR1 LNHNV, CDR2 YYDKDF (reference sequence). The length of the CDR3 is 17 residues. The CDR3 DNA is TGTGCCACCAGCAGGGACCAGGGGGCAGGGTGGAATTCACCCCTCCACTTT. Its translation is CATSRDQGAGWNSPLHF.

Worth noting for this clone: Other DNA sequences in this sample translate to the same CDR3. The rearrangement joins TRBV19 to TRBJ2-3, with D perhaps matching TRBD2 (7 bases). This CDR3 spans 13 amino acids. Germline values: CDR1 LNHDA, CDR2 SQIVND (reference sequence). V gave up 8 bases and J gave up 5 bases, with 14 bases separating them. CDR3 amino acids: CASSRGRGDTQYF. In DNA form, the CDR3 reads TGTGCCAGTTCTAGGGGGAGGGGAGATACGCAGTATTTT. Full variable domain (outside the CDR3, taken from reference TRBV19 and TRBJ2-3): DGGITQSPKYLFRKEGQNVTLSCEQNLNHDAMYWYRQDPGQGLRLIYYSQIVNDFQKGDIAEGYSVSREKKESFPLTVTSAQKNPTAFYLCASSRGRGDTQYFGPGTRLTVL.

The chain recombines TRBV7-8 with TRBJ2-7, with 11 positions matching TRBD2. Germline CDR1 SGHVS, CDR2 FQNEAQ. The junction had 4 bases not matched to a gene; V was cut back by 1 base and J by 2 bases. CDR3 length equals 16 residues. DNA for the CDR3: TGTGCCAGCAGCTTAGGGAGACTAGCGGGGCCCTACGAGCAGTACTTC. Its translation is CASSLGRLAGPYEQYF.

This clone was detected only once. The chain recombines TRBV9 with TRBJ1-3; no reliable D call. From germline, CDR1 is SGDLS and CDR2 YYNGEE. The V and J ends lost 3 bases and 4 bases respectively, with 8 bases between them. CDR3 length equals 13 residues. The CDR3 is CASSATLGNTIYF. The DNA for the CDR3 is TGTGCCAGCAGCGCGACACTGGGAAACACCATATATTTT.

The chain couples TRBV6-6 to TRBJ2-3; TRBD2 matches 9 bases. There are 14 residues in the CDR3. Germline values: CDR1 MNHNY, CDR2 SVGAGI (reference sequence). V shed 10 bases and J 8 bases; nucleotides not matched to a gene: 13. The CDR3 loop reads CATRPAGGPGTQYF. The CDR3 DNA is TGTGCCACCCGCCCGGCGGGAGGGCCTGGTACGCAGTATTTT.

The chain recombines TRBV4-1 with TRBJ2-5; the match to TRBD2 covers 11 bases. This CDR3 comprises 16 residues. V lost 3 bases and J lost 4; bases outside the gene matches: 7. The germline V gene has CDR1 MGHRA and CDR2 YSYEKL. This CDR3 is CASSQGSLAGGETQYF. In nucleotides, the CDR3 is TGCGCCAGCAGCCAGGGTTCCCTAGCGGGAGGAGAGACCCAGTACTTC.

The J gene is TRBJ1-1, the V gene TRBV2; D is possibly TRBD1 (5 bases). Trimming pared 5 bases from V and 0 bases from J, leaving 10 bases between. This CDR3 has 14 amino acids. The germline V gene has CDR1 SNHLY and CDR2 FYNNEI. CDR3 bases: TGTGCCAGCAGTTTTGACAGCCTGAACACTGAAGCTTTCTTT. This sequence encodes CASSFDSLNTEAFF.